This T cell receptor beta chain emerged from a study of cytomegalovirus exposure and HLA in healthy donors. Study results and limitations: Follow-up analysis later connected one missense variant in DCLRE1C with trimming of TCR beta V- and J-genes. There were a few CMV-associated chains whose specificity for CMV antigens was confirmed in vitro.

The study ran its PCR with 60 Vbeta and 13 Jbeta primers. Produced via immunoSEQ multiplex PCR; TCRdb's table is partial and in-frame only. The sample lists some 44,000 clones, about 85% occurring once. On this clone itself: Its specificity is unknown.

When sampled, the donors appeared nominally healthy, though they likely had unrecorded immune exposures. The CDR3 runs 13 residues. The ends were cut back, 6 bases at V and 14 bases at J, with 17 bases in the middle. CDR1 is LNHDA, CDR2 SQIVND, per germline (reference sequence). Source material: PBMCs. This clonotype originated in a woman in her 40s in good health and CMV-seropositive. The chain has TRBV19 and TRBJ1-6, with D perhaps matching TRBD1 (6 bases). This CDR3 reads CASSTLTQGTLHF. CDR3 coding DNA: TGTGCCAGTAGCACCCTCACACAGGGAACCCTCCACTTT.